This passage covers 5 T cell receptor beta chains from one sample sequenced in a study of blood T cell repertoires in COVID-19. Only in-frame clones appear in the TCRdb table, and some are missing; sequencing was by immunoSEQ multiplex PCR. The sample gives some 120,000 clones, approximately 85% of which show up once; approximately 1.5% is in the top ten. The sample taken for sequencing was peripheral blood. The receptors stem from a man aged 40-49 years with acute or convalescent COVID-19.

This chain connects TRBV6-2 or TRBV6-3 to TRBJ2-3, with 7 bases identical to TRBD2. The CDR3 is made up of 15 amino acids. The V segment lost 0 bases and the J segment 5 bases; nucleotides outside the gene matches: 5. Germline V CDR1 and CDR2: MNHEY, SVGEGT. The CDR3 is CASSYSVAGKDTQYF. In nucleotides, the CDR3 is TGTGCCAGCAGTTACTCGGTAGCGGGTAAAGATACGCAGTATTTT.

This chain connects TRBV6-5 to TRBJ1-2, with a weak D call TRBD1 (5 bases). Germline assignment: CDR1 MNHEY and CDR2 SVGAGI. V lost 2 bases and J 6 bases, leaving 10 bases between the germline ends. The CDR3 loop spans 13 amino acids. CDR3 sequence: CASSYTRANGYTF. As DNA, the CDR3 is TGTGCCAGCAGTTACACCAGGGCGAATGGCTACACCTTC.

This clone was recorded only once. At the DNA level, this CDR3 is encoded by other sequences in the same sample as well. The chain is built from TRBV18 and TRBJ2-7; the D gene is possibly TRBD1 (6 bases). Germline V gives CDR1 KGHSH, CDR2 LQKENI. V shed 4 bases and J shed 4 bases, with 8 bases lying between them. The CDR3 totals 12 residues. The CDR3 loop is CASSQQGYEQYF. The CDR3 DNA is TGTGCCAGCTCACAACAGGGTTACGAGCAGTACTTC.

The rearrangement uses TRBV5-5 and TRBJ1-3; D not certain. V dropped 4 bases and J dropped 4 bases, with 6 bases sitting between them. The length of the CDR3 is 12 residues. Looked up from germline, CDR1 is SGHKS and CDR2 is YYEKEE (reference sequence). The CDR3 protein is CASSPEGNTIYF. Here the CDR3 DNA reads TGTGCCAGCAGCCCCGAGGGAAACACCATATATTTT.

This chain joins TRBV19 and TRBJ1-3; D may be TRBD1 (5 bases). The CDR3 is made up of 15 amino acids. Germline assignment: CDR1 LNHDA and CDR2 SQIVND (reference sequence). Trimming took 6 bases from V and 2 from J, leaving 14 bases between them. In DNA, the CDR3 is TGTGCCAGTAGCCAAGGCGGGGCCCCTGGAAACACCATATATTTT. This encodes CASSQGGAPGNTIYF.